Each of the 13 T cell receptor beta chains below was sequenced from the same sample in a study of T cells in women clearing cervical HPV infection. Profiled with immunoSEQ multiplex PCR; TCRdb holds only in-frame clones, not every one. The sample is made up of about 46,000 clones, and the top ten hold 35% of it. The specimen was blood buffy coat. The receptors were sampled from a woman aged 18 to 75 with a cervical HPV16 infection that either progressed to CIN3+ or cleared (not recorded which).

Notes on this clone: Coverage ceases 3 residues before the CDR3 finishes, and the germline J gene fills in the end. This chain connects TRBV20-1 to TRBJ2-1, with a weak D call TRBD2 (6 bases). Trimming took 3 bases from V and 0 from J, leaving 15 bases between them. This CDR3 has 16 amino acids. The germline gives CDR1 DFQATT, CDR2 SNEGSKA (reference sequence). The CDR3 bases that were read are TGCAGTGCTAGCCCCGGACTATCTAGCTCCTACAATGAG. The encoded protein is CSASPGLSSSYNE. The whole CDR3 sequence reads CSASPGLSSSYNEQFF.

About this clone: The read ends 3 residues shy of where the CDR3 ends; the end is completed using the germline J gene. V gene TRBV18 combines with J gene TRBJ2-1, with a tentative D call TRBD2 (6 bases). Germline CDR1 reads KGHSH; CDR2 reads LQKENI. The V end was cut by 10 bases, the J end by 4 bases, with 17 bases between. The CDR3 has 14 amino acids. CDR3 bases read: TGTGCCACCCAAGGGGCGGGGAGATACAATGAG. Amino acid sequence: CATQGAGRYNE. The whole CDR3 sequence is CATQGAGRYNEQFF.

Of note for this clone: The read ends 3 residues early relative to the CDR3; the germline J gene fills the gap. This chain joins TRBV13 and TRBJ2-1; possibly TRBD1 for D (5 bases). CDR1 and CDR2 from the germline V gene are PRHDT and FYEKMQ (reference sequence). The CDR3 sequence is 12 residues long. The V end was cut by 7 bases, the J end by 4 bases, with 8 bases between. The CDR3 bases that were read are TGTGCCAGCACCGACAGATACAATGAG. Translating gives CASTDRYNE. The full-length CDR3 reads as CASTDRYNEQFF.

Incomplete CDR3 DNA: TGTGCCAGCAGCCCCTCCTTGAGGGTGGACAATGAG. Residues: CASSPSLRVDNE. The entire CDR3 reads CASSPSLRVDNEQFF. The chain uses TRBV7-8 and TRBJ2-1; TRBD2 might be the D (5 bases). The read comes to an end 3 residues before the CDR3 does, leaving the germline J gene to fill in the end. The CDR3 totals 15 residues. Germline assignment: CDR1 SGHVS and CDR2 FQNEAQ. The V end was cut by 5 bases, the J end by 5 bases, with 16 bases between.

Note on this clone: The CDR3 is cut off 3 residues early in the read; its end comes from the germline J gene. The genes are TRBV7-3 and TRBJ2-7, with D possibly TRBD1 on 6 matching bases. Trimming removed 1 base from V and 0 bases from J, with 22 bases in between. In germline, CDR1 is SGHTA, CDR2 FQGTGA. The CDR3 runs 19 residues. The CDR3 loop is CASSLRVSIRGHSSYEQYF. Incomplete CDR3 DNA: TGTGCCAGCAGCTTAAGGGTAAGTATTCGGGGACACAGCTCCTACGAG. The variable domain in full, completed from reference TRBV7-3 and TRBJ2-7, reads GAGVSQTPSNKVTEKGKYVELRCDPISGHTALYWYRQSLGQGPEFLIYFQGTGAADDSGLPNDRFFAVRPEGSVSTLKIQRTERGDSAVYLCASSLRVSIRGHSSYEQYFGPGTRLTVT.

Notes on this clone: The read gets to within 3 residues of the CDR3 end, and the germline J gene fills in the rest. The chain links TRBV7-8 to TRBJ1-2, with a weak D call TRBD1 (6 bases). This CDR3 is 14 amino acids long. Per germline, CDR1 SGHVS and CDR2 FQNEAQ. CDR3 DNA, as far as it was read: TGTGCCAGCAGCTTACCACAGGGTTTCAACGAC. Its translation: CASSLPQGFND. The CDR3 as a whole reads CASSLPQGFNDYTF.

Of note for this clone: The sequenced fragment ends 3 residues before the CDR3 boundary, so the rest is inferred from the germline J gene. The rearrangement joins TRBV5-4 to TRBJ2-2; D might be TRBD1 or TRBD2, each matching 5 bases. The CDR3 loop spans 15 amino acids. The germline CDR1 and CDR2 sequences are SGHNT and YYREEE (reference sequence). CDR3 DNA (partial): TGTGCCAGCAGCTTCGAGGGGAGTGGGGCCAACGTG. As protein: CASSFEGSGANV. The entire CDR3 protein reads CASSFEGSGANVLFF.

A remark on this clone: With the read ending 3 residues before the CDR3 end, the germline J gene is used to fill in that end. The rearrangement links TRBV5-1 to TRBJ2-7; 7 bases agree with TRBD2. Per germline, CDR1 SGHRS and CDR2 YFSETQ. This CDR3 spans 14 amino acids. Trimming removed 6 bases from V and 4 bases from J; junction bases left unmatched: 10. Here the CDR3 reads CASTSGTPGYEQYF. CDR3 DNA (partial): TGCGCCAGCACCAGCGGGACCCCAGGGTACGAG.

On this clone: The read stops 3 residues short of the end of the CDR3; the missing end is completed from the germline J gene. The chain combines TRBV7-9 with TRBJ1-6; 7 nucleotides line up with TRBD1. This CDR3 contains 12 residues. V lost 5 bases to trimming and J lost 12 bases; unmatched junction nucleotides: 4. Germline CDR1 SEHNR, CDR2 FQNEAQ (reference sequence). CDR3 sequence reads: CASSQQGRPLHF. CDR3 bases read: TGTGCCAGCAGCCAACAGGGGCGACCC. The whole variable domain, remainder taken from reference TRBV7-9 and TRBJ1-6, is DTGVSQNPRHKITKRGQNVTFRCDPISEHNRLYWYRQTLGQGPEFLTYFQNEAQLEKSRLLSDRFSAERPKGSFSTLEIQRTEQGDSAMYLCASSQQGRPLHFGNGTRLTVT.

On this clone: The read ends 3 residues before the CDR3 terminus; that terminus is restored from the germline J gene. The chain links TRBV30 to TRBJ2-7; 14 bases align to TRBD2. V lost 1 base and J lost 3; bases outside the gene matches: 17. Germline-derived CDR1 and CDR2 are GTSNPN and SVGIG (reference sequence). The CDR3 length is 20 residues. The sequenced CDR3 bases are TGTGCCTGGAGTGGAGGACCGGGACTAGCGGGAGAGGGGGGCCTCTACGAG. Translation gives CAWSGGPGLAGEGGLYE. The full CDR3 protein is CAWSGGPGLAGEGGLYEQYF.

About this clone itself: The junction departs from germline at one end; a sequencing error may be responsible. The observed sequence ends 3 residues before the CDR3 terminus, with the missing tail filled in from the germline J gene. Other DNA sequences within the sample encode an identical CDR3. The V and J genes are TRBV19 and TRBJ1-3; D not resolved. CDR3 length: 18 residues. Germline values: CDR1 LNHDA, CDR2 SQIVND (reference sequence). CDR3 DNA (partial): TGTGCCAGTAGTATAGGTGGGTGGATCGGCGCGGCTGGAAACACA. It yields the protein CASSIGGWIGAAGNT. The entire CDR3 is CASSIGGWIGAAGNTIYF.

In the case of this clone: The read is 3 residues too short to cover the CDR3 end, so that end is filled in from the germline J gene. The rearrangement links TRBV7-2 to TRBJ2-7; TRBD1 agrees at 7 bases. Germline CDR1 and CDR2: SGHTA and FQGNSA. The CDR3 is 14 residues long. Germline trimming cut 7 bases from V and 5 bases from J; bases unmatched to any gene: 11. The part of the CDR3 DNA that was read is TGTGCCAGCAACCCGACAGGGAATGGCGACGAG. This gives the protein CASNPTGNGDE. The full CDR3 protein is CASNPTGNGDEQYF. Variable domain in full (rest from reference TRBV7-2 and TRBJ2-7): GAGVSQSPSNKVTEKGKDVELRCDPISGHTALYWYRQSLGQGLEFLIYFQGNSAPDKSGLPSDRFSAERTGGSVSTLTIQRTQQEDSAVYLCASNPTGNGDEQYFGPGTRLTVT.

Comments on this clone: The CDR3 goes on 3 residues after the read ends, and that part is filled in from the germline J gene. J is TRBJ2-2 and V is TRBV7-2; maybe TRBD1 (5 bases). Germline V gene data show CDR1 as SGHTA and CDR2 as FQGNSA. The CDR3 contains 13 residues. The CDR3 sequence is CASSMNVGEKLFF. The CDR3 DNA, read in part, is TGTGCCAGCAGTATGAACGTAGGGGAAAAG.